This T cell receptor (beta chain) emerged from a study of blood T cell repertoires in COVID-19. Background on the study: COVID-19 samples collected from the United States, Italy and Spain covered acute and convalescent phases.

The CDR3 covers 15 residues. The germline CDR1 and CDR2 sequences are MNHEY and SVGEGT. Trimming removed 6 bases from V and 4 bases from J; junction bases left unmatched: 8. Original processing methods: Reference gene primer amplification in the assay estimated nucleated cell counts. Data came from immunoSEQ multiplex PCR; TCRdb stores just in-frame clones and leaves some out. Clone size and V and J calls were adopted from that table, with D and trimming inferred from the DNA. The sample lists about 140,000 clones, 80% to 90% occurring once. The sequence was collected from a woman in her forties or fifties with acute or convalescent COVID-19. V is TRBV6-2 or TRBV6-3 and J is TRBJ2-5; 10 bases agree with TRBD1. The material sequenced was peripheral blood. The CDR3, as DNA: TGTGCCAGCAGCCGGGACAGGGGTCCTCTAGAGACCCAGTACTTC. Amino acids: CASSRDRGPLETQYF.